This TCR beta chain was sequenced in a study of cytomegalovirus exposure and HLA in healthy donors. This CDR3 is built from 16 residues. Trimming took 4 bases from V and 3 from J; bases not matched to a gene: 9. Germline V gives CDR1 LNHNV, CDR2 YYDKDF (reference sequence). Study-wide findings and caveats: Another analysis was done later, and it associated roughly 15,000 TCR beta sequences with HLA alleles at 0.05 false discovery rate.

The PCR made use of 60 Vbeta and 13 Jbeta primers. The protocol was immunoSEQ multiplex PCR, while the TCRdb copy is restricted to in-frame clones and leaves out a portion. The sample lists roughly 200,000 clones; about 70% were seen once. Turning to this clone: Its antigen is as yet unknown.

The sequencing input was PBMCs. This receptor was obtained from a man aged 40-49 years in good health and CMV-seropositive. The V call is TRBV15, the J call TRBJ2-3; 8 bases agree with TRBD1. CDR3 sequence (DNA): TGTGCCACCAGCAAGAAAAACAGGGGGTGGACAGATACGCAGTATTTT. As protein: CATSKKNRGWTDTQYF. The full variable domain, completed using reference TRBV15 and TRBJ2-3, is DAMVIQNPRYQVTQFGKPVTLSCSQTLNHNVMYWYQQKSSQAPKLLFHYYDKDFNNEADTPDNFQSRRPNTSFCFLDIRSPGLGDTAMYLCATSKKNRGWTDTQYFGPGTRLTVL.